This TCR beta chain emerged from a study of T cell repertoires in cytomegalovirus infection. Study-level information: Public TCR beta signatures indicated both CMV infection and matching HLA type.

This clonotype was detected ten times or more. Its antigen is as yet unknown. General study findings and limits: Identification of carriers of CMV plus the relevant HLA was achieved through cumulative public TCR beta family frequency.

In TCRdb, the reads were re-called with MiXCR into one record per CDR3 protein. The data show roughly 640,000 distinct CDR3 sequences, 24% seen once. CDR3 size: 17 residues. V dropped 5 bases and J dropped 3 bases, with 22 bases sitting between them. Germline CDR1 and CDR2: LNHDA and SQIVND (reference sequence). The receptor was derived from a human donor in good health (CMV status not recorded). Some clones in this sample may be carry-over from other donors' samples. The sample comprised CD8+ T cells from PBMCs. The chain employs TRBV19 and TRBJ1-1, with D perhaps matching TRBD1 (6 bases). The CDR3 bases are TGTGCCAGTAGTTCCCTCCGACGGCTACCAGGGGACACTGAAGCTTTCTTT. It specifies CASSSLRRLPGDTEAFF. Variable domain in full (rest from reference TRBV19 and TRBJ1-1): DGGITQSPKYLFRKEGQNVTLSCEQNLNHDAMYWYRQDPGQGLRLIYYSQIVNDFQKGDIAEGYSVSREKKESFPLTVTSAQKNPTAFYLCASSSLRRLPGDTEAFFGQGTRLTVV.